These 15 T cell receptor beta chains were all obtained from the same sample, sequenced in a study of CD4 T cells in relation to SARS-CoV-2 and coronaviruses. CD4+ T cells from unexposed donors were obtained before the COVID-19 pandemic (2011-2018). Some clones are missing from TCRdb's copy, which holds only in-frame ones; the method was immunoSEQ multiplex PCR. In the table there are about 59,000 clones, about nine tenths of which are singletons. Sequencing was done on a sample of memory CD4+ T cells from PBMCs. Receptor source: a human donor in good health.

This clone was seen just once. V usage is TRBV10-3 and J usage is TRBJ2-3, with D maybe TRBD1 (5 bases). This CDR3 is built from 16 residues. V gave up 2 bases and J gave up 5 bases, with 17 bases separating them. Germline V gene data show CDR1 as ENHRY and CDR2 as SYGVKD. The CDR3 DNA reads as TGTGCCATCAGTGAGCGGCAGGGAAGAATTGAAGATACGCAGTATTTT. It yields the protein CAISERQGRIEDTQYF.

V and J are TRBV9 and TRBJ2-3; TRBD1 matches at 8 bases. CDR1 is SGDLS and CDR2 is YYNGEE in the germline V gene. J lost 4 bases, V lost 4 bases, and 5 bases had no gene match. The CDR3 is made up of 14 amino acids. CDR3 residues: CASSPTGEADTQYF. CDR3 nucleotides: TGTGCCAGCAGCCCGACAGGGGAGGCAGATACGCAGTATTTT.

The chain carries TRBV14 and TRBJ1-2, with D possibly being TRBD1 (6 bases). Germline V gives CDR1 SGHDN, CDR2 FVKESK. The V and J ends lost 2 bases and 6 bases respectively, with 19 bases between them. The CDR3 extends over 16 amino acids. In nucleotides, the CDR3 is TGTGCCAGCAGCCAAACCCAACAGACCGGGGGGCATGGCTACACCTTC. This gives the protein CASSQTQQTGGHGYTF.

The J gene is TRBJ1-5, the V gene TRBV24-1; weak D call: TRBD1 (5 bases). The CDR3 is 14 amino acids. Trimming shortened V by 9 bases and J by 5 bases, and 16 bases separated the two germline ends. CDR1 is KGHDR, CDR2 SFDVKD, per germline. Written as DNA, the CDR3 is TGTGCCACCGAACCAGGGACGGTCTATCAGCCCCAGCATTTT. This sequence encodes CATEPGTVYQPQHF.

The chain couples TRBV7-3 to TRBJ2-5; D could derive from TRBD1 or TRBD2 (5 bases each). Deletions cut 5 bases from V and 4 bases from J, with 11 bases between. Germline V gene sequence: CDR1 SGHTA, CDR2 FQGTGA. The CDR3 is 13 amino acids. The CDR3 region is CASSGGPGETQYF. CDR3 in DNA: TGTGCCAGCAGCGGGGGACCCGGAGAGACCCAGTACTTC.

This clone showed up just a few times. The chain carries TRBV7-2 and TRBJ2-7, with TRBD2 matching 7 bases. CDR1 and CDR2 from the germline V gene are SGHTA and FQGNSA. The J segment lost 5 bases and the V segment lost 6 bases, leaving 22 bases of the junction unmatched. CDR3 length: 18 amino acids. The CDR3 nucleotides read TGTGCCAGCAGTCCCCGCGGTTGGGGGAGGGCCCTCGAGGACGAGCAGTACTTC. This gives the protein CASSPRGWGRALEDEQYF.

The chain has TRBV30 and TRBJ2-2, with 9 bases aligning to TRBD1. Germline V gives CDR1 GTSNPN, CDR2 SVGIG (reference sequence). After removal of 0 bases from V and 5 bases from J, the junction contained 4 bases not matched to a gene. The CDR3 is 15 residues long. The CDR3 DNA reads TGTGCCTGGAGTGTACAGGGGGCGGGGACCGGGGAGCTGTTTTTT. It encodes CAWSVQGAGTGELFF.

This chain connects TRBV5-1 to TRBJ2-5, with 12 positions matching TRBD2. V lost 5 bases to trimming and J lost 4 bases; unmatched junction nucleotides: 12. The germline gives CDR1 SGHRS, CDR2 YFSETQ. The CDR3 totals 17 residues. CDR3 DNA sequence: TGCGCCAGCAGACCGGGACTAGCGGGCTTCCGTTCAGAGACCCAGTACTTC. It yields the protein CASRPGLAGFRSETQYF.

As regards this clone: Other nucleotide sequences in the sample specify the same CDR3. The chain carries TRBV7-9 and TRBJ2-5, with no clear D. The germline V gene encodes CDR1 SEHNR and CDR2 FQNEAQ (reference sequence). The CDR3 contains 11 residues. V dropped 3 bases and J dropped 4 bases, with 3 bases sitting between them. CDR3 DNA sequence: TGTGCCAGCAGCTTGTCAGAGACCCAGTACTTC. It encodes CASSLSETQYF.

The chain carries TRBV11-3 and TRBJ2-1; TRBD2 matches at 7 bases. V shed 4 bases, J shed 7 bases, and the junction held 7 bases outside the gene matches. This CDR3 is 14 amino acids long. CDR1 and CDR2 from the germline V gene are SGHNT and YENEEA. The CDR3 region is CASSSGGSMNEQFF. The CDR3 DNA reads as TGTGCCAGCAGCTCGGGCGGGAGTATGAATGAGCAGTTCTTC.

CDR3 residues: CASSLDSGRGFGEQYF. The CDR3 coding sequence is TGTGCCAGCAGCTTAGATAGCGGGAGGGGGTTCGGCGAGCAGTACTTC. The chain has TRBV11-2 and TRBJ2-7; 11 bases map to TRBD2. The V and J ends lost 0 bases and 6 bases, in that order; junction bases with no gene match: 7. The CDR3 extends over 16 amino acids. Germline CDR1 SGHAT, CDR2 FQNNGV.

V usage is TRBV28 and J usage is TRBJ1-5, with a weak D call TRBD1 (5 bases). The CDR3 runs to 19 residues. The germline V and J ends were trimmed by 5 bases and 1 base, with 24 bases remaining between them. Germline V gene lookup returns CDR1 MDHEN and CDR2 SYDVKM. DNA for the CDR3: TGTGCCAGCAGTCCAAAACCCCCGGGGTACAGGTTAAGCAATCAGCCCCAGCATTTT. It codes for CASSPKPPGYRLSNQPQHF.

The chain uses TRBV18 and TRBJ1-4; D not resolved. Between the trimmed V and J ends, which lost 2 bases and 0 bases, there was a span of 7 bases. CDR1 and CDR2 from the germline V gene are KGHSH and LQKENI. The CDR3 extends over 15 amino acids. This CDR3 is CASSPAPATNEKLFF. The CDR3 bases are TGTGCCAGCTCACCAGCCCCCGCAACTAATGAAAAACTGTTTTTT.

CDR3 DNA sequence: TGTGCCAGCAGCCCACCCATGGAGTCACTAGCCAAAAACATTCAGTACTTC. This encodes CASSPPMESLAKNIQYF. The gene calls are TRBV7-3 and TRBJ2-4, with no clear D. The germline V and J ends were trimmed by 5 bases and 0 bases, with 17 bases remaining between them. This CDR3 spans 17 amino acids. Looked up from germline, CDR1 is SGHTA and CDR2 is FQGTGA.

V is TRBV29-1 and J is TRBJ2-5, with 15 bases that match TRBD2. This CDR3 contains 15 residues. Germline loops: CDR1 SQVTM, CDR2 ANQGSEA. J was trimmed by 1 base and V by 7 bases; bases with no gene match: 4. In DNA, the CDR3 is TGCAGCGCTGGGGGACTAGCGGGAGGCCAAGAGACCCAGTACTTC. Protein: CSAGGLAGGQETQYF. Variable domain in full (rest from reference TRBV29-1 and TRBJ2-5): SAVISQKPSRDICQRGTSLTIQCQVDSQVTMMFWYRQQPGQSLTLIATANQGSEATYESGFVIDKFPISRPNLTFSTLTVSNMSPEDSSIYLCSAGGLAGGQETQYFGPGTRLLVL.